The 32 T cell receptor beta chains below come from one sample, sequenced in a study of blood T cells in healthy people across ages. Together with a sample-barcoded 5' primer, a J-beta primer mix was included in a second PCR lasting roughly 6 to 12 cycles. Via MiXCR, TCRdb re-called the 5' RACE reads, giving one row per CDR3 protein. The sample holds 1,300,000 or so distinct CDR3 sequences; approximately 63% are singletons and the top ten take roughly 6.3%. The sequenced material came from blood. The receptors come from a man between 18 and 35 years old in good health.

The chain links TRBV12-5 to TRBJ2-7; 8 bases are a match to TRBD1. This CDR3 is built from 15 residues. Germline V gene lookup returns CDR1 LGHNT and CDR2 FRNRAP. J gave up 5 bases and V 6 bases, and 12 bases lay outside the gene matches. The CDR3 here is CASGVSRTGSNEQYF. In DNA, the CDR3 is TGTGCTAGTGGAGTCTCTAGGACAGGGTCCAACGAGCAGTACTTC.

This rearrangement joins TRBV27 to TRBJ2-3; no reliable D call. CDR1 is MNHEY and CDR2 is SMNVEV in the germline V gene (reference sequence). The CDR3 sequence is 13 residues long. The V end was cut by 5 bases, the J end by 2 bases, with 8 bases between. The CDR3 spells CASSVLLTDTQYF. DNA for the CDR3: TGTGCCAGCAGTGTCCTCCTCACAGATACGCAGTATTTT.

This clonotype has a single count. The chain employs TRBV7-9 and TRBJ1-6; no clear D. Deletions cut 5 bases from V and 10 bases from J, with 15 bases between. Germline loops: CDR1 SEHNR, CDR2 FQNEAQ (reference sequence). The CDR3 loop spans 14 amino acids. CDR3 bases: TGTGCCAGCAGCCTCGGGCAGCGAGGGTCACCCCTCCACTTT. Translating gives CASSLGQRGSPLHF.

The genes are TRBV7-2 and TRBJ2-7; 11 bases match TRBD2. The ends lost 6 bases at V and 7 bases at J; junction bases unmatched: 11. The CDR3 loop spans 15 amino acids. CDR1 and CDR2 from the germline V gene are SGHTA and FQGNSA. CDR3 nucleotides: TGTGCCAGCAGTTTTAGCGGGGGGGGATACAATGAGCAGTACTTC. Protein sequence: CASSFSGGGYNEQYF.

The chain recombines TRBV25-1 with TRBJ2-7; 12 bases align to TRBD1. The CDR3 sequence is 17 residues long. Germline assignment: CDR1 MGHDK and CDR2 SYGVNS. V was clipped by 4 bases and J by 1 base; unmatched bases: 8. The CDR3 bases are TGTGCCAGCAGTGTTTTGGGACAGGGGGCTGAATCCTACGAGCAGTACTTC. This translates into CASSVLGQGAESYEQYF.

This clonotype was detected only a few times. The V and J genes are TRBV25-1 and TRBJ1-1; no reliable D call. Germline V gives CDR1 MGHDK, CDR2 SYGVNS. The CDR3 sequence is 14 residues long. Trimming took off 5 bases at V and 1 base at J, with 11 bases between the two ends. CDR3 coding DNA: TGTGCCAGCAGTCTGCAGGAGGGGAACACTGAAGCTTTCTTT. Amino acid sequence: CASSLQEGNTEAFF.

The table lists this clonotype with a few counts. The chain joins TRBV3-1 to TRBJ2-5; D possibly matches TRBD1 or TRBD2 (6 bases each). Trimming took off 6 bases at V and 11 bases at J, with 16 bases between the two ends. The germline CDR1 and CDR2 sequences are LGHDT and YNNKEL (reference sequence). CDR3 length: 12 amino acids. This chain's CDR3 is CASRYEGGEQYF. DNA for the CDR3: TGTGCCAGCAGATACGAGGGGGGTGAGCAGTACTTC.

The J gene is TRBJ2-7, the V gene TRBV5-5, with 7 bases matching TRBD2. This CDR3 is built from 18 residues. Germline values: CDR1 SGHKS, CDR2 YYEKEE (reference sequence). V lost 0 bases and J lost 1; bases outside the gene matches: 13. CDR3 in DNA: TGTGCCAGCAGCTTGGGGGGAGGGTTCCGGATAAATTCCTACGAGCAGTACTTC. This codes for CASSLGGGFRINSYEQYF.

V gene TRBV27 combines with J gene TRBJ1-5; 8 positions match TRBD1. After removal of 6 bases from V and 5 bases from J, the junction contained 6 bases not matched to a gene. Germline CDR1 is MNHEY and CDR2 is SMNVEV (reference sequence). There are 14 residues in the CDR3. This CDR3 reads CASRTGAVDQPQHF. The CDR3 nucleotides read TGTGCCAGCAGGACAGGGGCGGTAGATCAGCCCCAGCATTTT.

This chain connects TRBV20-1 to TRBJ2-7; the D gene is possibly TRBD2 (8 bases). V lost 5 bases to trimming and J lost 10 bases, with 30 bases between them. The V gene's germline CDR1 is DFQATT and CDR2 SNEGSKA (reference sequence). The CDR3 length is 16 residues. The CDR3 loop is CSAWDSRGGSQWVQYF. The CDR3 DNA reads TGCAGTGCTTGGGACAGTCGCGGGGGGTCCCAATGGGTCCAGTACTTC.

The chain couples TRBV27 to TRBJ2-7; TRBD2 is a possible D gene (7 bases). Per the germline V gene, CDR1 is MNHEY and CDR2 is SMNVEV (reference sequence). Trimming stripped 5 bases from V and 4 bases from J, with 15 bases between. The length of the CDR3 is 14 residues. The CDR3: CASSTTGGGYEQYF. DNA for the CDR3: TGTGCCAGCAGTACGACGGGGGGCGGGTACGAGCAGTACTTC.

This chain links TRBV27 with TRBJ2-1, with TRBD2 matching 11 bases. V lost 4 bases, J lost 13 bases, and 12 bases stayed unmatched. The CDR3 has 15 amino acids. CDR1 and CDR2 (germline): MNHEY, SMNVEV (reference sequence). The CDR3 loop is CASSSPGLAVPIQFF. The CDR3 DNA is TGTGCCAGCAGTTCTCCGGGACTAGCGGTACCCATCCAGTTCTTC.

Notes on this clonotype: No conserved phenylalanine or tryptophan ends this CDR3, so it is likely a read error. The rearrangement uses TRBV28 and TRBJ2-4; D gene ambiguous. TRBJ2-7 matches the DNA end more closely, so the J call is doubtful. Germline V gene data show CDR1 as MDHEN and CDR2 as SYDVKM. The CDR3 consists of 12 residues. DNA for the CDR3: TGTGCCAGCCGGGCAGATCCCAACGAGCAGTACTAC. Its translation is CASRADPNEQYY.

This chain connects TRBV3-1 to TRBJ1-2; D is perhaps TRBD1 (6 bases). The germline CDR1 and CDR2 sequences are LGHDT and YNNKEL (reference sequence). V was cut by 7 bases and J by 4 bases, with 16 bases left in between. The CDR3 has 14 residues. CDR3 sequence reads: CASKRTDEFYGYTF. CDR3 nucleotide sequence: TGTGCCAGCAAACGGACAGACGAATTCTATGGCTACACCTTC.

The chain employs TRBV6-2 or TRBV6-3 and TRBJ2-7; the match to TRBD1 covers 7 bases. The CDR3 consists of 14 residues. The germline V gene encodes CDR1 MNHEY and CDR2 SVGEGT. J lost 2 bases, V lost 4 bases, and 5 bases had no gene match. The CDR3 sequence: CASSLWQGAYEQYF. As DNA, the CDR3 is TGTGCCAGCAGTTTGTGGCAGGGGGCCTACGAGCAGTACTTC.

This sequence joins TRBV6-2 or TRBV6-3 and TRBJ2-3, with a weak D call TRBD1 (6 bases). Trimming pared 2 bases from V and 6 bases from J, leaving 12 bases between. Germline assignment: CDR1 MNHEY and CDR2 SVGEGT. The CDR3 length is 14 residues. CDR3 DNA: TGTGCCAGCAGTTACGTGGGGGCCGGGGATACGCAGTATTTT. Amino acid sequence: CASSYVGAGDTQYF.

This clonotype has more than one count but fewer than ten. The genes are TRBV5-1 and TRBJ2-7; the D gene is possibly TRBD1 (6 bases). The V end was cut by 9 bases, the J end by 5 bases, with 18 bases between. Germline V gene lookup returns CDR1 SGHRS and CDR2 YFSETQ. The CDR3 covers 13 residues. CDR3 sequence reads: CATRPGDFNEQYF. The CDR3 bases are TGCGCCACAAGACCAGGGGATTTCAACGAGCAGTACTTC.

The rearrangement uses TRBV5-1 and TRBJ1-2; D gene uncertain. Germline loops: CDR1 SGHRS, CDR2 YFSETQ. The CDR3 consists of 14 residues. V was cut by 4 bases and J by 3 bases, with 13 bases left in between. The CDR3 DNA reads TGCGCCAGCAGCGCCCAGGACGGTGACTATGGCTACACCTTC. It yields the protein CASSAQDGDYGYTF.

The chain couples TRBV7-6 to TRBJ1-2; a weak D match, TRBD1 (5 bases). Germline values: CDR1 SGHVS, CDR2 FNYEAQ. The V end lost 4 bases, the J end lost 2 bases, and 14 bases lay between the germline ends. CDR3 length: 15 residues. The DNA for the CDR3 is TGTGCCAGCAGCTCGAAGGACACAGGCAACTATGGCTACACCTTC. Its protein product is CASSSKDTGNYGYTF.

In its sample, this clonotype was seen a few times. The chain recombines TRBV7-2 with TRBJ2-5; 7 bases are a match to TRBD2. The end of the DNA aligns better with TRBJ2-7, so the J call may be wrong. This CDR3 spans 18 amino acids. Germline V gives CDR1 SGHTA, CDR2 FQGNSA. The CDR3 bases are TGTGCCAGCAGCTTGCCCCCCGGCGCGGGCGGGGGATACTACGAGCAGTACTTC. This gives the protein CASSLPPGAGGGYYEQYF.

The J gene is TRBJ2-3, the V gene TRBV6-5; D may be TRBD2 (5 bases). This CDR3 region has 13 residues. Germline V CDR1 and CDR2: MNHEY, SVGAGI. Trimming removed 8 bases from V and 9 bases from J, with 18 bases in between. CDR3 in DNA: TGTGCCAGCGCGGATACGTCGGAGGCGACGCAGTATTTT. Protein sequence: CASADTSEATQYF.

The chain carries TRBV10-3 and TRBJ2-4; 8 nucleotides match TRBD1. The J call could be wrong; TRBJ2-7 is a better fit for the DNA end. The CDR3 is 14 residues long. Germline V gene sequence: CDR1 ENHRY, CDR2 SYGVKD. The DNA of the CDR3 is TGTGCCATCAGTGAGGGAGACAGGGGCTCCGAGCAGTACTTC. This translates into CAISEGDRGSEQYF.

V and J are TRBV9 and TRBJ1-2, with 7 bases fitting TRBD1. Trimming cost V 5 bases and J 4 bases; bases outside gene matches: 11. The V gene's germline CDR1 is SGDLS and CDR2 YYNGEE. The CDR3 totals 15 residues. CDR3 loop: CASRSDRDPFYGYTF. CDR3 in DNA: TGTGCCAGCAGAAGTGACAGGGATCCCTTCTATGGCTACACCTTC.

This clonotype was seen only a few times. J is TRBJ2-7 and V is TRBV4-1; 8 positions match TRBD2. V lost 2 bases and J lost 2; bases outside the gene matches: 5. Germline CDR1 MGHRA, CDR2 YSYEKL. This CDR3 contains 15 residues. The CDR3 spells CASSQSTGGPYEQYF. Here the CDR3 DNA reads TGCGCCAGCAGCCAATCAACGGGAGGGCCCTACGAGCAGTACTTC.

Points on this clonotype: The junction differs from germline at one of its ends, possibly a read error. The CDR3 sequence: CASSLAGGPPETQYF. The CDR3 nucleotides are TGTGCCAGCAGCTTAGCGGGAGGGCCCCCAGAGACCCAGTACTTC. The chain links TRBV12-3 or TRBV12-4 to TRBJ2-5; 11 bases are shared with TRBD2. The CDR3 runs 15 residues.

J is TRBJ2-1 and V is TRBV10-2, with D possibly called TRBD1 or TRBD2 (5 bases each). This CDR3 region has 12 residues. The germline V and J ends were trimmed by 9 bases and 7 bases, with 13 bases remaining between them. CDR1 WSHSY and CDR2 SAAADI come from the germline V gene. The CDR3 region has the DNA TGCGCCAGGAGCCGGGGCGATAATGAGCAGTTCTTC. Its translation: CARSRGDNEQFF.

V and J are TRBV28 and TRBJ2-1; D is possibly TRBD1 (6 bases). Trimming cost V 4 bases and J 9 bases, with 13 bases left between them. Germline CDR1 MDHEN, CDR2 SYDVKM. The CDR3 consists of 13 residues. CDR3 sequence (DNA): TGTGCCAGCAGTTCGGTGACAGGACGTGAGCAGTTCTTC. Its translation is CASSSVTGREQFF.

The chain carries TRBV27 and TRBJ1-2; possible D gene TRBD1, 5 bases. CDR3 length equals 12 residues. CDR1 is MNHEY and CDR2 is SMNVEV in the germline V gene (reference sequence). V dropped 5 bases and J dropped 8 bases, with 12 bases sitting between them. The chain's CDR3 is CASSNPTGGYTF. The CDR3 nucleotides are TGTGCCAGCAGTAACCCAACAGGAGGCTACACCTTC.

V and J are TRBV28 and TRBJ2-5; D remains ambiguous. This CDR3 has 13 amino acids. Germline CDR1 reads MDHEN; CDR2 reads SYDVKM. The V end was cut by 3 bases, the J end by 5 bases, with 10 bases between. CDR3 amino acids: CASSFTKPETQYF. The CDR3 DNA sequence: TGTGCCAGCAGTTTTACGAAGCCGGAGACCCAGTACTTC. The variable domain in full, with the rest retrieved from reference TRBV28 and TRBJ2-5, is DVKVTQSSRYLVKRTGEKVFLECVQDMDHENMFWYRQDPGLGLRLIYFSYDVKMKEKGDIPEGYSVSREKKERFSLILESASTNQTSMYLCASSFTKPETQYFGPGTRLLVL.

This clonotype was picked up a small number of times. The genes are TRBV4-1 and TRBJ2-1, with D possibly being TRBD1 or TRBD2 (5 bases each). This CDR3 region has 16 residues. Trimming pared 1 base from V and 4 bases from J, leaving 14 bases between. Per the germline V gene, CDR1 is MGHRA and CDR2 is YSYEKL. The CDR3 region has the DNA TGCGCCAGCAGCCAAGGAAGTCTGGGGGTTTACAATGAGCAGTTCTTC. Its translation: CASSQGSLGVYNEQFF.

The CDR3 protein is CASTPSPSYYEQYF. The CDR3 nucleotides are TGCGCCAGCACCCCTAGCCCCTCGTACTACGAGCAGTACTTC. This chain links TRBV5-1 with TRBJ2-7; D is perhaps TRBD2 (5 bases). Germline V gene data show CDR1 as SGHRS and CDR2 as YFSETQ. V dropped 6 bases and J dropped 3 bases, with 16 bases sitting between them. This CDR3 spans 14 amino acids.

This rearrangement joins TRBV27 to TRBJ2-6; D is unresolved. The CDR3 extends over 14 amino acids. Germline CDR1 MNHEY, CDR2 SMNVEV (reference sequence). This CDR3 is CASKELPGANVLTF. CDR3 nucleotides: TGTGCGAGTAAGGAGCTCCCTGGGGCCAACGTCCTGACTTTC.